These 13 T cell receptor beta chains were sequenced from one sample in a study of regulatory T cells in long-lasting Graves disease. Arm-PCR of CDR3 regions and iRepertoire HTBI primers were used to build TCR beta libraries. TCRdb analysed the multiplex PCR reads with MiXCR anew, one entry per CDR3 protein. The sample has roughly 500,000 distinct CDR3 sequences; approximately 13% are singletons. Time point indicated: newly diagnosed GD, antithyroid drugs for less than 3 months. From PBMCs, RNA was extracted and then used to make the TCR library. These data were also filed under a second study, of T cells in Graves' hyperthyroidism and ophthalmopathy.

Material: peripheral blood mononuclear cells (PBMCs), obtained at new diagnosis, from a patient treated with antithyroid drugs. These receptors were collected from a man between 25 and 39 years old with Graves disease.

A few counts support this clonotype. V and J are TRBV5-1 and TRBJ1-1; a possible D gene is TRBD1 (6 bases). CDR3 size: 15 residues. CDR1 and CDR2 from the germline V gene are SGHRS and YFSETQ. The ends were cut back, 3 bases at V and 2 bases at J, with 14 bases in the middle. This CDR3 reads CASSYSTGGNTEAFF. The CDR3, as DNA: TGCGCCAGCAGCTACTCGACTGGGGGCAACACTGAAGCTTTCTTT. Full variable domain (remainder filled in from reference TRBV5-1 and TRBJ1-1): KAGVTQTPRYLIKTRGQQVTLSCSPISGHRSVSWYQQTPGQGLQFLFEYFSETQRNKGNFPGRFSGRQFSNSRSEMNVSTLELGDSALYLCASSYSTGGNTEAFFGQGTRLTVV.

The chain combines TRBV15 with TRBJ1-1; a possible D gene is TRBD1 (5 bases). The CDR3 contains 18 residues. From germline, CDR1 is LNHNV and CDR2 YYDKDF (reference sequence). Trimming removed 3 bases from V and 0 bases from J, with 20 bases in between. This chain's CDR3 is CATSSPSIPGALNTEAFF. Written as DNA, the CDR3 is TGTGCCACCAGCAGTCCTAGTATCCCTGGGGCCTTGAACACTGAAGCTTTCTTT.

This clonotype was picked up many times. The chain is built from TRBV7-2 and TRBJ2-7; 7 bases fit TRBD2. This CDR3 has 15 amino acids. CDR1 is SGHTA, CDR2 FQGNSA, per germline. J lost 0 bases, V lost 1 base, and 3 bases had no gene match. The CDR3 nucleotides are TGTGCCAGCAGCTTAGTTGCTAGCGGCTCCTACGAGCAGTACTTC. Translation: CASSLVASGSYEQYF.

This chain's CDR3 is CASSPPSSSEQYF. The CDR3, as DNA: TGTGCCAGCAGTCCGCCCTCTAGCTCCGAGCAGTACTTC. The genes are TRBV27 and TRBJ2-7; the D gene is possibly TRBD2 (5 bases). The V end was cut by 5 bases, the J end by 6 bases, with 14 bases between. This CDR3 is 13 amino acids long. CDR1 is MNHEY, CDR2 SMNVEV, per germline (reference sequence).

This clonotype has a count of ten or more. The rearrangement joins TRBV11-2 to TRBJ1-2; TRBD1 matches 8 bases. This CDR3 is built from 15 residues. The germline gives CDR1 SGHAT, CDR2 FQNNGV. After removal of 2 bases from V and 5 bases from J, the junction contained 7 bases not matched to a gene. The CDR3 sequence is CASSLSRGTGYGYTF. CDR3 nucleotide sequence: TGTGCCAGCAGCTTAAGCCGGGGGACAGGTTATGGCTACACCTTC.

In the case of this clonotype: One base away lies a much larger clone, so this may be a sequencing read error. J is TRBJ2-7 and V is TRBV10-2; possibly TRBD2 for D (6 bases). CDR3 length: 13 amino acids. Germline values: CDR1 WSHSY, CDR2 SAAADI. This CDR3 reads CARSESGVYEQYF. The DNA of the CDR3 is TGCGCCCGCAGTGAGTCGGGGGTCTACGAGCAGTACTTC.

For this clonotype: Possible read error: a much larger clone is one base away. The chain couples TRBV7-2 to TRBJ2-5; perhaps D is TRBD1 or TRBD2 (5 bases each). The CDR3 sequence is 15 residues long. Germline CDR1 SGHTA, CDR2 FQGNSA. CDR3 residues: CASSLGGGLQETRYF. CDR3 DNA sequence: TGTGCCAGCAGCTTAGGTGGGGGTTTGCAAGAGACCCGGTACTTC.

This clonotype was recorded many times. J is TRBJ2-1 and V is TRBV11-3, with D maybe TRBD2 (5 bases). Germline V gives CDR1 SGHNT, CDR2 YENEEA. Trimming shortened V by 0 bases and J by 2 bases, and 11 bases separated the two germline ends. The CDR3 extends over 16 amino acids. The CDR3 nucleotides read TGTGCCAGCAGCTTAGAAACGGCGGGCCCCTACAATGAGCAGTTCTTC. This sequence encodes CASSLETAGPYNEQFF.

The V gene is TRBV2, the J gene TRBJ1-5; tentatively, D is TRBD1 (6 bases). CDR3 size: 14 residues. Germline V gene lookup returns CDR1 SNHLY and CDR2 FYNNEI. V was trimmed by 3 bases and J by 3 bases, leaving 9 bases between them. CDR3 protein: CASSDGQFNQPQHF. CDR3 bases: TGTGCCAGCAGTGATGGACAGTTCAATCAGCCCCAGCATTTT.

The V and J genes are TRBV5-4 and TRBJ1-1; D not resolved. The germline CDR1 and CDR2 sequences are SGHNT and YYREEE (reference sequence). The V gene lost 0 bases and the J gene lost 6 bases, with 12 bases spanning the gap. This CDR3 has 14 amino acids. This chain's CDR3 is CASSLEGSRAEAFF. The CDR3 nucleotides read TGTGCCAGCAGCTTGGAGGGATCCCGAGCTGAAGCTTTCTTT. Looking up the rest from reference TRBV5-4 and TRBJ1-1 gives the full variable domain: ETGVTQSPTHLIKTRGQQVTLRCSSQSGHNTVSWYQQALGQGPQFIFQYYREEENGRGNFPPRFSGLQFPNYSSELNVNALELDDSALYLCASSLEGSRAEAFFGQGTRLTVV.

The rearrangement links TRBV20-1 to TRBJ2-2; TRBD2 matches at 7 bases. The germline V gene encodes CDR1 DFQATT and CDR2 SNEGSKA (reference sequence). V was clipped by 7 bases and J by 1 base; unmatched bases: 12. This CDR3 has 16 amino acids. CDR3 sequence: CSVRSLREGNTGELFF. The CDR3 nucleotides are TGCAGTGTCCGATCTTTGAGGGAGGGGAACACCGGGGAGCTGTTTTTT.

In its sample, this clonotype was seen many times. The junction shows a germline mismatch at one end, possibly a read error. The chain carries TRBV12-3 or TRBV12-4 and TRBJ2-3; D gene uncertain. The CDR3 consists of 13 residues. CDR3 residues: CASGFASGDTQYF. The CDR3 DNA reads as TGTGCCAGCGGTTTCGCCTCGGGAGATACGCAGTATTTT.

There are many counts of this clonotype. The chain is built from TRBV6-1 and TRBJ2-1, with TRBD2 identical over 10 bases. This CDR3 region has 16 residues. Germline-derived CDR1 and CDR2 are MNHNS and SASEGT. V dropped 4 bases and J dropped 6; count of bases not matched to a gene: 9. The CDR3 bases are TGTGCCAGCAGTGTGGACCTAGCGGGAGTGACCAATGAGCAGTTCTTC. Protein sequence: CASSVDLAGVTNEQFF.